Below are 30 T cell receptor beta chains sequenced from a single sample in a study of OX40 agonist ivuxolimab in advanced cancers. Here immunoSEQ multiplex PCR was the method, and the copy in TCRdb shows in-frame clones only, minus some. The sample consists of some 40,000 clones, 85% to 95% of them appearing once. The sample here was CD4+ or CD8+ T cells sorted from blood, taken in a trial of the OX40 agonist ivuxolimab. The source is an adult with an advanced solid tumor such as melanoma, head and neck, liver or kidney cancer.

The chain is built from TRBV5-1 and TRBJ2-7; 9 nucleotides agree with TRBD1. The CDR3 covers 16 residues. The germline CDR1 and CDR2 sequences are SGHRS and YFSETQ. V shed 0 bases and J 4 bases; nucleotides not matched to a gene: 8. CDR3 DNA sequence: TGCGCCAGCAGCTTGGCCGGGGACAGGGTCCTGTACGAGCAGTACTTC. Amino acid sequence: CASSLAGDRVLYEQYF.

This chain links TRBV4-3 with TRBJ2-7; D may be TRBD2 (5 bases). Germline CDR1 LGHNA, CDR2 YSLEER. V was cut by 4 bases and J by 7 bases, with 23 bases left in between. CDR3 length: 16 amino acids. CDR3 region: CASSPTSGVTPWEQYF. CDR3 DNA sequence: TGCGCCAGCAGCCCTACCTCCGGGGTGACCCCTTGGGAGCAGTACTTC.

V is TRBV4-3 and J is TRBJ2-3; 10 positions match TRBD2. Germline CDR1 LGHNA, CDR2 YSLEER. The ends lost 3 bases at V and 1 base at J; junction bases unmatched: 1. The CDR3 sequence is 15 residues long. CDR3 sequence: CASSHGTSGTDTQYF. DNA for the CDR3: TGCGCCAGCAGCCACGGGACTAGCGGCACAGATACGCAGTATTTT.

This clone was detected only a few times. The CDR3 loop is CASSQGGGYEQYF. CDR3 DNA sequence: TGCGCCAGCAGCCAAGGAGGGGGTTACGAGCAGTACTTC. The V and J genes are TRBV4-1 and TRBJ2-7; weak D call: TRBD1 (6 bases). The CDR3 length is 13 residues. Germline CDR1 is MGHRA and CDR2 is YSYEKL. Trimming removed 1 base at V and 4 bases at J, with 8 bases between.

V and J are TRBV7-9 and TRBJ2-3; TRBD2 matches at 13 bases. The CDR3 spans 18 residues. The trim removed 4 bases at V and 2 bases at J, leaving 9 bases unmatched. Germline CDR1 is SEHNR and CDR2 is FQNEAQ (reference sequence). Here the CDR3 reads CASSSSGLAGDPTDTQYF. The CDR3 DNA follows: TGTGCCAGCAGCTCATCCGGACTAGCGGGAGACCCCACAGATACGCAGTATTTT.

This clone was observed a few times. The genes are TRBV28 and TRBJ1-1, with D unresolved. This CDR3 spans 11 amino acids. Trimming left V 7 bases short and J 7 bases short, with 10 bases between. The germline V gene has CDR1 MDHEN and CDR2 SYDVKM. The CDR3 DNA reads TGTGCCAGCACCCATTCGGATGAAGCTTTCTTT. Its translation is CASTHSDEAFF.

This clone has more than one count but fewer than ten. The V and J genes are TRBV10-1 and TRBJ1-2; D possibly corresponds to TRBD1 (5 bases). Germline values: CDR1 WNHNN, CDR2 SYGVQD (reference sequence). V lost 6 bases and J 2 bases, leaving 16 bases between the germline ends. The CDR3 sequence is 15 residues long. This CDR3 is CASSPEAGLNYGYTF. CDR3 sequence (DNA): TGCGCCAGCAGCCCCGAGGCAGGGCTCAACTATGGCTACACCTTC.

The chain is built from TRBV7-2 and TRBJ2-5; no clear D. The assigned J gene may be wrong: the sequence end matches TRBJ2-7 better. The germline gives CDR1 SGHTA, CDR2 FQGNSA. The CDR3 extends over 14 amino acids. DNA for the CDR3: TGTGCCAGCAGCCCCTCGGTTCTGTGGAACGAGCAGTACTTC. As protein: CASSPSVLWNEQYF.

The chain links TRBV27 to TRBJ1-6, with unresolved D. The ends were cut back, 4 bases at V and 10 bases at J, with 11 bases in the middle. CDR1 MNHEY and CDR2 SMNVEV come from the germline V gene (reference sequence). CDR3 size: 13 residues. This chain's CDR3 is CASSSSPGSPLHF. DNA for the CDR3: TGTGCCAGCAGTTCATCACCGGGGTCACCCCTCCACTTT.

The CDR3 region is CATSRDGSRSYEQYF. The CDR3 DNA sequence: TGTGCCACCAGCAGAGATGGGTCTCGCTCCTACGAGCAGTACTTC. V gene TRBV15 combines with J gene TRBJ2-7, with D unresolved. CDR1 is LNHNV, CDR2 YYDKDF, per germline (reference sequence). Trimming took 0 bases from V and 0 from J, leaving 9 bases between them. The CDR3 runs 15 residues.

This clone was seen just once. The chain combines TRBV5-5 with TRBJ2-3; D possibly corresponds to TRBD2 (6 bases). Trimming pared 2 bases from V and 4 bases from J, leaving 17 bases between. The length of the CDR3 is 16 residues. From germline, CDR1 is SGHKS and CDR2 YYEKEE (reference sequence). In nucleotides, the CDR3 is TGTGCCAGCAGCTTCGCGGCGGGATTATTCGCAGATACGCAGTATTTT. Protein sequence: CASSFAAGLFADTQYF.

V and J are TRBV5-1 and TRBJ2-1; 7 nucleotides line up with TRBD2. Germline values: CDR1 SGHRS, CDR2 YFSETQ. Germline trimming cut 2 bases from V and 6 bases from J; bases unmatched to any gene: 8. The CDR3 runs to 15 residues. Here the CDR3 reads CASSFSGGSLNEQFF. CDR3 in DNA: TGCGCCAGCAGCTTTAGCGGCGGGAGCCTCAATGAGCAGTTCTTC.

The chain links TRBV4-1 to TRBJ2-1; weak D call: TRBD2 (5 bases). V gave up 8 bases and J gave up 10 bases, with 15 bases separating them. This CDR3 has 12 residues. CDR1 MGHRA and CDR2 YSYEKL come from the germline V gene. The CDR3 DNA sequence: TGCGCCAGCTTCCCGGGGAATGGAGAGCAGTTCTTC. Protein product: CASFPGNGEQFF.

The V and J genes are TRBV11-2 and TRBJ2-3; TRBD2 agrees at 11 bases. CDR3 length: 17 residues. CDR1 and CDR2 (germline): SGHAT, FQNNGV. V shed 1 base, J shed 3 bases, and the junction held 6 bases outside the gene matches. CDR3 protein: CASSLGVTSGTTDTQYF. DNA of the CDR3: TGTGCCAGCAGCTTAGGGGTGACTAGCGGGACAACAGATACGCAGTATTTT.

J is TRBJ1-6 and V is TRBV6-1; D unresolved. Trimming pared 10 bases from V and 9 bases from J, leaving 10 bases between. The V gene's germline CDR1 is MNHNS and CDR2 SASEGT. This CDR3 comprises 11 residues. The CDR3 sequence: CATRMGSPLHF. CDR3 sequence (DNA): TGTGCCACCAGGATGGGTTCACCCCTCCACTTT.

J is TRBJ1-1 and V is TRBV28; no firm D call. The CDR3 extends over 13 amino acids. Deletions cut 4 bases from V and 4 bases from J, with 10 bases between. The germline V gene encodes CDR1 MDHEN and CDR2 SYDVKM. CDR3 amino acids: CASSWATGTEAFF. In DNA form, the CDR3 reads TGTGCCAGCAGTTGGGCGACTGGCACTGAAGCTTTCTTT.

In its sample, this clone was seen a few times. The CDR3 here is CASRRGNNEQFF. The CDR3 nucleotides read TGCGCCAGCAGAAGGGGGAACAATGAGCAGTTCTTC. This sequence joins TRBV4-3 and TRBJ2-1; possible D gene TRBD1, 6 bases. The CDR3 spans 12 residues. In germline, CDR1 is LGHNA, CDR2 YSLEER. Deletions cut 6 bases from V and 5 bases from J, with 8 bases between.

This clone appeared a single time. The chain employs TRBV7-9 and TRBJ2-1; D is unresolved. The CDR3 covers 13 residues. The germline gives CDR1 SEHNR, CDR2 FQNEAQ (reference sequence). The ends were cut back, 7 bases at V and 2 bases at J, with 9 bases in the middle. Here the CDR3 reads CASTQTTYNEQFF. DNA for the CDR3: TGTGCCAGCACCCAGACCACCTACAATGAGCAGTTCTTC.

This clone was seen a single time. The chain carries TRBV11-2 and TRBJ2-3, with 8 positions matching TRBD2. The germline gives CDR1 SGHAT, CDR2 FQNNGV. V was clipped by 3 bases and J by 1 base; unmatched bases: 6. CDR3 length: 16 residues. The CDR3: CASSLSSGSRTDTQYF. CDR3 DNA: TGTGCCAGCAGCTTGTCTAGCGGGTCCCGCACAGATACGCAGTATTTT. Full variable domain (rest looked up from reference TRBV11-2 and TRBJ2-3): EAGVAQSPRYKIIEKRQSVAFWCNPISGHATLYWYQQILGQGPKLLIQFQNNGVVDDSQLPKDRFSAERLKGVDSTLKIQPAKLEDSAVYLCASSLSSGSRTDTQYFGPGTRLTVL.

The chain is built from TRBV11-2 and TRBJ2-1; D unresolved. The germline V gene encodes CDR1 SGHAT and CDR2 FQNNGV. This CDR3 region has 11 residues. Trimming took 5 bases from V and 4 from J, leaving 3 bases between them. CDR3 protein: CASSEYNEQFF. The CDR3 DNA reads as TGTGCCAGCAGCGAATACAATGAGCAGTTCTTC.

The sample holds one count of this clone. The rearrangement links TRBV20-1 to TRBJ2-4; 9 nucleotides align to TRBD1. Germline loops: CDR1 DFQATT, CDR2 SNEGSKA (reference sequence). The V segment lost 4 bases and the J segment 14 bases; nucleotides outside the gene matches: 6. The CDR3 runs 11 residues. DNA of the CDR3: TGCAGTGCTACCCGGACAGGGGAAAAGTACTTC. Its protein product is CSATRTGEKYF.

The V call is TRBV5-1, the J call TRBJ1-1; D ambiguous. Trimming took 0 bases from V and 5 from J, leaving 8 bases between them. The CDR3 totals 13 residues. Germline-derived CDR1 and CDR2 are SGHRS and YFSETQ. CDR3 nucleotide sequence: TGCGCCAGCAGCTTGGAGCCTTTAACTGAAGCTTTCTTT. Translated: CASSLEPLTEAFF.

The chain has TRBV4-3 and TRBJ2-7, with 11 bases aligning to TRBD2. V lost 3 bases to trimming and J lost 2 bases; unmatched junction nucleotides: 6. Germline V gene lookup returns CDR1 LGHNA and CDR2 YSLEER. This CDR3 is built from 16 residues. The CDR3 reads CASSQHLAGGPYEQYF. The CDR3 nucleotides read TGCGCCAGCAGCCAGCACTTAGCGGGAGGGCCCTACGAGCAGTACTTC.

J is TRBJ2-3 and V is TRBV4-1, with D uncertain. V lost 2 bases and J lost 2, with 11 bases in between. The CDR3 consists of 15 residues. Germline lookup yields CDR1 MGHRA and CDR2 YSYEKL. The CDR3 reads CASSQPLGTTDTQYF. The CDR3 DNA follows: TGCGCCAGCAGCCAACCGTTGGGCACCACAGATACGCAGTATTTT.

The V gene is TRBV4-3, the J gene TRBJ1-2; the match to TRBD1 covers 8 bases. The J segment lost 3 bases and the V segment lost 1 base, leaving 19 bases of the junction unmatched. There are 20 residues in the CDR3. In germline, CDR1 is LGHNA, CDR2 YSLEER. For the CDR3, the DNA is TGCGCCAGCAGCCAAGCAACCCACCACGGAACAGGGGGAAGTGACTATGGCTACACCTTC. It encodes CASSQATHHGTGGSDYGYTF.

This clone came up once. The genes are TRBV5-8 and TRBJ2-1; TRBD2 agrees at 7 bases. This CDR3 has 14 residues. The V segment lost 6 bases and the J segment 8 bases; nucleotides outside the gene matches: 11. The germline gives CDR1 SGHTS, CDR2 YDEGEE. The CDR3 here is CASTSGAGPHEQFF. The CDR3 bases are TGTGCCAGCACCTCGGGAGCGGGGCCCCATGAGCAGTTCTTC.

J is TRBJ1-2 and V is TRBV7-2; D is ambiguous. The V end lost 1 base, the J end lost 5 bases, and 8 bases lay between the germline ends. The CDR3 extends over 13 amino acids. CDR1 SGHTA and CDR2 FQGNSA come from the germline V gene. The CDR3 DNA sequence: TGTGCCAGCAGCTTAGATGCTGTTTATGGCTACACCTTC. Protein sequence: CASSLDAVYGYTF.

The CDR3 protein is CSVNFRIEQFF. The CDR3, as DNA: TGCAGCGTTAATTTCAGGATTGAGCAGTTCTTC. The chain has TRBV29-1 and TRBJ2-1; no reliable D call. With 5 bases removed from V and 9 bases from J, the gap between germline ends came to 11 bases. CDR3 length: 11 amino acids. Germline V CDR1 and CDR2: SQVTM, ANQGSEA.

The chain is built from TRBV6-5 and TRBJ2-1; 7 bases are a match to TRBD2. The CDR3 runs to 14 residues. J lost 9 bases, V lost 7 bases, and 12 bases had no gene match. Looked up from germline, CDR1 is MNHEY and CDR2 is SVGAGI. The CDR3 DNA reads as TGTGCCAGCATCTCTAGCGGACACTCGGGTGAGCAGTTCTTC. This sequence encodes CASISSGHSGEQFF.

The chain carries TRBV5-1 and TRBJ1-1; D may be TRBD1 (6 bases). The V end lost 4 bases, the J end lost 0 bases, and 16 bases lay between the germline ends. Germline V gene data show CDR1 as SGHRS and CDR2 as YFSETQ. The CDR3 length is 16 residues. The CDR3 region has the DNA TGCGCCAGCAGCCCCGACGGGACACCCATGAACACTGAAGCTTTCTTT. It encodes CASSPDGTPMNTEAFF.